One T cell receptor (beta chain) is described in this entry. Its antigen is unknown. CD4+ T cells from unexposed donors were obtained before the COVID-19 pandemic (2011-2018). Isolation of CD4+ T cells took place after around 11 days in culture. The data are from a study of CD4 T cells in relation to SARS-CoV-2 and coronaviruses. This CDR3 region has 15 residues. Per the germline V gene, CDR1 is LNHDA and CDR2 is SQIVND (reference sequence). The V end was cut by 0 bases, the J end by 0 bases, with 6 bases between. Measured with immunoSEQ multiplex PCR; TCRdb has only the in-frame clones, and not every one. The sample records some 27,000 clones, just under 75% being singletons.

Sequenced: CD4+ T cells from PBMCs, cultured in vitro. This sequence joins TRBV19 and TRBJ1-5; D is unclear. The TCR was taken from a human donor in good health. The CDR3 region has the DNA TGTGCCAGTAGTATAGAAGGGCTTAGCAATCAGCCCCAGCATTTT. This gives the protein CASSIEGLSNQPQHF. The full variable domain, its missing parts supplied by reference TRBV19 and TRBJ1-5, is DGGITQSPKYLFRKEGQNVTLSCEQNLNHDAMYWYRQDPGQGLRLIYYSQIVNDFQKGDIAEGYSVSREKKESFPLTVTSAQKNPTAFYLCASSIEGLSNQPQHFGDGTRLSIL.